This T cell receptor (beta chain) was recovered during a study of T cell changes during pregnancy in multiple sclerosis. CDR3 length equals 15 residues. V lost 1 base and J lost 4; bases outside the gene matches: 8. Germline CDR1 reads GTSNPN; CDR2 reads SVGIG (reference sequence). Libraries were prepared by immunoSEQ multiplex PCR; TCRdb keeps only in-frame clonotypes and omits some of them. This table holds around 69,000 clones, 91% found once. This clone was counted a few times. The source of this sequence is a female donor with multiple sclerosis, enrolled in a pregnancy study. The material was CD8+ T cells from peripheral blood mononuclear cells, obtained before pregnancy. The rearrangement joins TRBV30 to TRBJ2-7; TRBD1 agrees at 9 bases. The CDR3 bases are TGTGCCTGGAGTGGCGCCGGGACAGGGATATACGAGCAGTACTTC. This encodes CAWSGAGTGIYEQYF.